This TCR beta chain was recorded in a study of T cells in Graves' hyperthyroidism and ophthalmopathy. Overall study results and limits: In simple terms, a model built on 13 V-J features told ophthalmopathy apart from stable hyperthyroidism. Blood samples included most of the expanded thyroid clonotypes exceeding 0.001.

Of note for this clonotype: Its antigen is unknown. A much larger clone is a single base away; this may be a read error.

The cohort's ophthalmopathy patients, a group with duration under 3 months, had a Clinical Activity Score of at least 3 and a NOSPECS grade of at least 4. CDR1 is SQVTM, CDR2 ANQGSEA, per germline. This CDR3 is built from 14 residues. Trimming took off 7 bases at V and 2 bases at J, with 15 bases between the two ends. Regions amplified from RNA transcripts were the TCR beta CDR3 regions. The HTBI primer set was used in a first-round RT-PCR of the TCR CDR3. TCRdb fed the multiplex PCR reads into MiXCR, producing one record per CDR3 protein. Counted here are some 650,000 distinct CDR3 sequences, 16% occurring once; the ten biggest clones make up under 3.5%.

The clonotype comes from a woman between 40 and 55 years old with Graves' ophthalmopathy. Sequencing was carried out using blood. This chain joins TRBV29-1 and TRBJ2-1; possibly TRBD2 for D (6 bases). Here the CDR3 DNA reads TGCAGCGCTACCTCGGGAGCAGCCTACAATGAGCAGTTCTTC. This encodes CSATSGAAYNEQFF.